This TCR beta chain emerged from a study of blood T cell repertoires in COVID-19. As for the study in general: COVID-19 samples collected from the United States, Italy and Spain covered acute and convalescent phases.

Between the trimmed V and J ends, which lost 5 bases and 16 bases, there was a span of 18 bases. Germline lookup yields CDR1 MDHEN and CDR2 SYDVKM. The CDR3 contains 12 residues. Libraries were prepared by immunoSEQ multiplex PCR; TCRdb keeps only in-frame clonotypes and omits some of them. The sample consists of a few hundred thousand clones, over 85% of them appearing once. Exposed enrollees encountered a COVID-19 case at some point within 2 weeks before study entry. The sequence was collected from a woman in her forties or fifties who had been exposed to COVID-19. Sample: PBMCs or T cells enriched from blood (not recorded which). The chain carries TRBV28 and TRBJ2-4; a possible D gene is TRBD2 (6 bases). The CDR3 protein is CASSLSFRDSYF. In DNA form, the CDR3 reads TGTGCCAGCAGTCTTTCATTCCGGGACTCTTACTTC.